These 28 T cell receptor beta chains originate from one sample sequenced in a study of CD8 T cells in Susac syndrome. Reverse transcription used roughly 0.45 to 1 ug RNA and random hexamers. TCRdb analysed the immunoSEQ multiplex PCR reads with MiXCR anew, one entry per CDR3 protein. Here the sample spans some 300,000 distinct CDR3 sequences, approximately 85% being singletons. The specimen sequenced was CD8+ T cells from PBMCs. The receptors shown here come from a human donor with multiple sclerosis.

This chain joins TRBV4-2 and TRBJ1-1; TRBD1 might be the D (6 bases). Germline V gene lookup returns CDR1 LGHNA and CDR2 YNFKEQ. The CDR3 loop spans 14 amino acids. V was trimmed by 1 base and J by 1 base, leaving 7 bases between them. CDR3 region: CASSQAGANTEAFF. CDR3 nucleotide sequence: TGTGCCAGCAGCCAAGCAGGGGCGAACACTGAAGCTTTCTTT.

V usage is TRBV24-1 and J usage is TRBJ1-1, with D possibly TRBD1 on 6 matching bases. CDR1 and CDR2 from the germline V gene are KGHDR and SFDVKD. V was cut by 3 bases and J by 5 bases, with 12 bases left in between. The CDR3 has 14 residues. The CDR3 is CATSDPTGGTEAFF. The DNA of the CDR3 is TGTGCCACCAGTGATCCGACAGGAGGGACTGAAGCTTTCTTT.

This rearrangement joins TRBV9 to TRBJ2-1, with D hard to call. Germline values: CDR1 SGDLS, CDR2 YYNGEE. This CDR3 comprises 14 residues. Trimming cost V 2 bases and J 10 bases, with 16 bases left between them. CDR3 nucleotide sequence: TGTGCCAGCAGCGTGCCAAACTCGGAACCCGAGCAGTTCTTC. As protein: CASSVPNSEPEQFF.

The CDR3 nucleotides read TGTGCCAGCAGTTACTCGGGAGGGAAGGAGACCCAGTACTTC. Protein sequence: CASSYSGGKETQYF. V and J are TRBV6-5 and TRBJ2-5; 7 nucleotides line up with TRBD2. Looked up from germline, CDR1 is MNHEY and CDR2 is SVGAGI. The CDR3 loop spans 14 amino acids. V gave up 0 bases and J gave up 5 bases; unmatched junction bases: 3.

This clonotype was picked up one time. Relative to the germline gene, one junction end is altered; a read error may explain this. This chain connects TRBV12-3 or TRBV12-4 to TRBJ2-3, with D perhaps matching TRBD1 (5 bases). The CDR3 sequence is 12 residues long. The CDR3 DNA is TGTGCCGGGGCTGGTGCCACAGAGACGCAGTATTTT. It yields the protein CAGAGATETQYF.

The J gene is TRBJ2-1, the V gene TRBV6-2 or TRBV6-3; D perhaps matches TRBD2 (6 bases). Deletions cut 2 bases from V and 2 bases from J, with 16 bases between. Germline values: CDR1 MNHEY, CDR2 SVGEGT. The CDR3 length is 17 residues. The DNA for the CDR3 is TGTGCCAGCAGTTACCTCCTCTTGCGGGATCCCTACAATGAGCAGTTCTTC. Its translation is CASSYLLLRDPYNEQFF.

The chain combines TRBV7-8 with TRBJ2-7; D ambiguous. Germline V gene data show CDR1 as SGHVS and CDR2 as FQNEAQ. CDR3 length: 14 residues. With 1 base removed from V and 6 bases from J, the gap between germline ends came to 13 bases. The CDR3 spells CASSLVGRSSEQYF. CDR3 DNA: TGTGCCAGCAGCTTAGTGGGCAGGTCGAGCGAGCAGTACTTC.

The chain joins TRBV18 to TRBJ2-1; D is uncertain. There are 13 residues in the CDR3. The ends were cut back, 3 bases at V and 7 bases at J, with 10 bases in the middle. The germline gives CDR1 KGHSH, CDR2 LQKENI. CDR3 protein: CASSPTRTNEQFF. CDR3 DNA sequence: TGTGCCAGCTCACCTACCCGTACGAATGAGCAGTTCTTC.

The chain uses TRBV30 and TRBJ2-1; 13 nucleotides line up with TRBD2. With V trimmed by 4 bases and J by 9 bases, 12 bases remained unmatched. Germline V gene data show CDR1 as GTSNPN and CDR2 as SVGIG (reference sequence). The CDR3 length is 16 residues. Written as DNA, the CDR3 is TGTGCCTGGATCCCCTTCGGACTAGCGGGAGCAATTGAGCAGTTCTTC. It yields the protein CAWIPFGLAGAIEQFF.

V and J are TRBV4-1 and TRBJ2-3, with 13 bases that match TRBD2. The CDR3 has 19 residues. Trimming cost V 3 bases and J 2 bases; bases outside gene matches: 11. Germline-derived CDR1 and CDR2 are MGHRA and YSYEKL. The CDR3 nucleotides are TGCGCCAGCAGCCAGAGAGGGACTAGCGGGATCCAATACACAGATACGCAGTATTTT. This gives the protein CASSQRGTSGIQYTDTQYF.

In its sample, this clonotype was seen once. This chain connects TRBV5-6 to TRBJ2-3, with D possibly matching TRBD2 (6 bases). The germline V gene has CDR1 SGHDT and CDR2 YYEEEE. V gave up 0 bases and J gave up 0 bases, with 11 bases separating them. This CDR3 spans 16 amino acids. The CDR3 region has the DNA TGTGCCAGCAGCTTGGCTCTGCGGGGCAGCACAGATACGCAGTATTTT. Translated: CASSLALRGSTDTQYF.

The rearrangement uses TRBV7-2 and TRBJ2-1; 9 nucleotides agree with TRBD2. From germline, CDR1 is SGHTA and CDR2 FQGNSA. V trimming: 1 base; J trimming: 10 bases; junction bases outside the gene matches: 11. The CDR3 contains 16 residues. The CDR3 nucleotides read TGTGCCAGCAGCTTAGGTCGGGCTAGCGGGAAGGGGGAGCAGTTCTTC. This sequence encodes CASSLGRASGKGEQFF.

Only a few counts were recorded for this clonotype. This sequence joins TRBV11-2 and TRBJ2-7, with D hard to call. The CDR3 length is 14 residues. Trimming took off 5 bases at V and 1 base at J, with 12 bases between the two ends. CDR1 is SGHAT and CDR2 is FQNNGV in the germline V gene. The CDR3 sequence is CASSTLDPSYEQYF. CDR3 nucleotides: TGTGCCAGCAGCACCCTCGACCCATCCTACGAGCAGTACTTC.

The chain links TRBV4-3 to TRBJ2-2; perhaps TRBD2 as D (5 bases). Germline V gene lookup returns CDR1 LGHNA and CDR2 YSLEER. The CDR3 runs to 14 residues. Trimming took off 6 bases at V and 1 base at J, with 9 bases between the two ends. CDR3 sequence (DNA): TGCGCCAGCAGAGCGGACCAGAACACCGGGGAGCTGTTTTTT. Translated: CASRADQNTGELFF.

The gene calls are TRBV6-2 or TRBV6-3 and TRBJ2-1; 15 positions match TRBD2. The CDR3 contains 14 residues. Trimming cost V 10 bases and J 6 bases; bases outside gene matches: 4. Germline CDR1 is MNHEY and CDR2 is SVGEGT. CDR3 nucleotides: TGTGCCACCACGGGACTAGCGGGAGGCAATGAGCAGTTCTTC. It codes for CATTGLAGGNEQFF.

The V gene is TRBV24-1, the J gene TRBJ1-2; D is undetermined. Germline V lookup: CDR1 KGHDR, CDR2 SFDVKD. Trimming left V 0 bases short and J 2 bases short, with 6 bases between. The CDR3 contains 14 residues. CDR3 residues: CATSDLHGNYGYTF. The CDR3 DNA reads TGTGCCACCAGTGATTTGCACGGAAACTATGGCTACACCTTC.

This rearrangement joins TRBV24-1 to TRBJ2-1, with TRBD1 matching 7 bases. CDR1 and CDR2 from the germline V gene are KGHDR and SFDVKD. V trimming: 4 bases; J trimming: 4 bases; junction bases outside the gene matches: 3. This CDR3 region has 14 residues. The CDR3 DNA reads as TGTGCCACCAGTGAAACGGACAGGTACAATGAGCAGTTCTTC. Translation gives CATSETDRYNEQFF.

The chain combines TRBV6-2 or TRBV6-3 with TRBJ2-7; D ambiguous. The V gene lost 2 bases and the J gene lost 3 bases, with 11 bases spanning the gap. This CDR3 region has 14 residues. Per the germline V gene, CDR1 is MNHEY and CDR2 is SVGEGT. The CDR3 is CASSYTLSVYEQYF. The CDR3 DNA is TGTGCCAGCAGTTACACCCTCAGTGTCTACGAGCAGTACTTC.

The rearrangement uses TRBV6-1 and TRBJ2-5; 7 bases fit TRBD1. V shed 8 bases and J 2 bases; nucleotides not matched to a gene: 14. CDR3 length equals 16 residues. Germline V CDR1 and CDR2: MNHNS, SASEGT. The CDR3 sequence is CASSEKGARTQETQYF. The CDR3 region has the DNA TGTGCCAGCTCCGAAAAGGGGGCGAGAACTCAAGAGACCCAGTACTTC.

This chain uses TRBV29-1 with TRBJ1-2; the D gene is possibly TRBD1 (5 bases). This CDR3 has 18 residues. The ends were cut back, 3 bases at V and 7 bases at J, with 30 bases in the middle. Germline V gene lookup returns CDR1 SQVTM and CDR2 ANQGSEA. The CDR3 loop is CSVEPQLGVGADYGGYTF. The CDR3 DNA is TGCAGCGTTGAGCCCCAGCTTGGGGTTGGGGCCGACTATGGTGGCTACACCTTC. The variable domain in full, completed from reference TRBV29-1 and TRBJ1-2, reads SAVISQKPSRDICQRGTSLTIQCQVDSQVTMMFWYRQQPGQSLTLIATANQGSEATYESGFVIDKFPISRPNLTFSTLTVSNMSPEDSSIYLCSVEPQLGVGADYGGYTFGSGTRLTVV.

This chain joins TRBV5-6 and TRBJ2-7; D may be TRBD1 (6 bases). This CDR3 has 16 amino acids. The germline gives CDR1 SGHDT, CDR2 YYEEEE. V lost 2 bases, J lost 4 bases, and 19 bases lay in between. CDR3: CASSFPEVTQGYEQYF. As DNA, the CDR3 is TGTGCCAGCAGCTTTCCCGAAGTCACACAGGGTTACGAGCAGTACTTC. The variable domain in full, with the rest retrieved from reference TRBV5-6 and TRBJ2-7, is DAGVTQSPTHLIKTRGQQVTLRCSPKSGHDTVSWYQQALGQGPQFIFQYYEEEERQRGNFPDRFSGHQFPNYSSELNVNALLLGDSALYLCASSFPEVTQGYEQYFGPGTRLTVT.

J is TRBJ1-1 and V is TRBV30, with a possible D match to TRBD1 (5 bases). With 0 bases removed from V and 0 bases from J, the gap between germline ends came to 8 bases. Germline V lookup: CDR1 GTSNPN, CDR2 SVGIG (reference sequence). The CDR3 extends over 14 amino acids. The CDR3 here is CAWSVAGLNTEAFF. The CDR3 nucleotides are TGTGCCTGGAGTGTCGCAGGGTTGAACACTGAAGCTTTCTTT.

This chain uses TRBV6-2 or TRBV6-3 with TRBJ2-3, with TRBD1 identical over 7 bases. This CDR3 has 13 residues. CDR1 is MNHEY and CDR2 is SVGEGT in the germline V gene. V lost 3 bases, J lost 4 bases, and 1 base stayed unmatched. Written as DNA, the CDR3 is TGTGCCAGCAGTTATCAGGGGGCAGATACGCAGTATTTT. Protein product: CASSYQGADTQYF.

The chain recombines TRBV24-1 with TRBJ1-2; D unresolved. Trimming removed 4 bases from V and 4 bases from J, with 9 bases in between. In germline, CDR1 is KGHDR, CDR2 SFDVKD. The CDR3 spans 13 residues. The CDR3 region is CATSDFLVYGYTF. The DNA of the CDR3 is TGTGCCACCAGTGACTTTTTGGTCTATGGCTACACCTTC.

This clonotype was counted ten times or more. This sequence joins TRBV7-6 and TRBJ2-7; no definite D call. V lost 6 bases and J lost 2, with 5 bases in between. This CDR3 contains 11 residues. From germline, CDR1 is SGHVS and CDR2 FNYEAQ. CDR3 bases: TGTGCCAGCAGTCCGGCCTACGAGCAGTACTTC. Residues: CASSPAYEQYF.

The chain couples TRBV20-1 to TRBJ2-1; no definite D call. The CDR3 consists of 14 residues. Germline loops: CDR1 DFQATT, CDR2 SNEGSKA (reference sequence). Trimming shortened V by 3 bases and J by 0 bases, and 9 bases separated the two germline ends. In nucleotides, the CDR3 is TGCAGTGCTAGGGCTAGAAGCTCCTACAATGAGCAGTTCTTC. Protein sequence: CSARARSSYNEQFF.

The chain combines TRBV9 with TRBJ1-3; the D is unclear. The CDR3 totals 16 residues. Deletions cut 0 bases from V and 5 bases from J, with 15 bases between. Per germline, CDR1 SGDLS and CDR2 YYNGEE. CDR3 amino acids: CASSVDLQAYRNTIYF. The CDR3 region has the DNA TGTGCCAGCAGCGTAGATCTCCAGGCCTATAGAAACACCATATATTTT.

The chain recombines TRBV27 with TRBJ2-7, with D perhaps TRBD2 (6 bases). The germline V gene has CDR1 MNHEY and CDR2 SMNVEV (reference sequence). The CDR3 is made up of 16 amino acids. Trimming pared 4 bases from V and 3 bases from J, leaving 19 bases between. This CDR3 reads CASSSRLGTQGYEQYF. The CDR3 nucleotides are TGTGCCAGCAGTTCCCGTCTCGGGACTCAGGGCTACGAGCAGTACTTC.